The table lists the clone carrying this T cell receptor (beta chain) with a count of one. The antigen is undetermined. Other nucleotide sequences from this sample produce the same CDR3. Here immunoSEQ multiplex PCR was the method, and the copy in TCRdb shows in-frame clones only, minus some. The sample carries 2 million or so clones, roughly 94% recorded once. CD45RO-negative, CCR7-selected cells formed the naive CD8 fraction, which excluded terminally differentiated effector memory CD45RA+ cells. This entry comes from a study of shared clonotypes between healthy human individuals. Overall study context: Donors had three CD4 naive, three CD4 memory, two CD8 naive and one CD8 memory plate apiece.

Whole-study findings and limits: Only blood underwent sampling, and tissue repertoires likely differ.

This TCR derives from a man younger than 30 in good health. The sequenced sample was naive CD8+ T cells sorted from blood.

CDR3 coding DNA: TGTGCCAGCAGCTTAGGGGCAGGGTCCTACGAGCAGTACTTC. The encoded protein is CASSLGAGSYEQYF. V and J are TRBV5-5 and TRBJ2-7; weak D call: TRBD1 (5 bases). CDR3 length equals 14 residues. Per germline, CDR1 SGHKS and CDR2 YYEKEE (reference sequence). Trimming removed 2 bases at V and 1 base at J, with 10 bases between.